This T cell receptor (beta chain) was found in a study of T-cell memory formation after mild COVID-19. The wider study: Most TCR clusters belonged to a single donor. Regarding the study as a whole: Day 15 to 85 contracting clones showed balanced CD4/CD8; day 15 to 37 expanders favored CD4+. CD4+ contracting clones were found mainly in CM and EM, and CD8+ ones in EMRA. Second-wave clones that peaked on day 37 lacked confirmed SARS-CoV-2 specificity.

With respect to this clonotype: Its matching antigen is unknown.

TCRdb re-analysed the 5' RACE reads in MiXCR, keeping a single row per CDR3 protein. The repertoire holds approximately 350,000 distinct CDR3 sequences, with under 30% as singletons. Germline assignment: CDR1 LNHNV and CDR2 YYDKDF (reference sequence). V lost 0 bases to trimming and J lost 0 bases, with 8 bases between them. This CDR3 comprises 16 residues. The chain combines TRBV15 with TRBJ2-2, with D uncertain. The specimen was PBMCs or a T cell subset sorted from them (not recorded which). This sequence was found in an adult woman who had mild COVID-19 (a few samples of this study predate the infection). Cell type and time point are not known. The CDR3 sequence: CATSREAPPNTGELFF. The DNA for the CDR3 is TGTGCCACCAGCAGAGAGGCACCTCCGAACACCGGGGAGCTGTTTTTT.